Listed below are T cell receptor beta chains from one sample, sequenced in a study of T cell clusters in autoimmune cytopenias. From its re-call of the multiplex PCR reads, TCRdb lists each CDR3 protein once, without DNA. Recorded for this sample: around 7,400 distinct CDR3 sequences. The sequenced material came from peripheral blood. Receptors were obtained from a human donor with an autoimmune cytopenia or autoimmune hepatitis (not recorded which). CDR3s include the opening cysteine and the closing phenylalanine or tryptophan. The size of a clone is reported for some rows only, either as once, few or many, or as a class for expanded clones.

>TRBJ2-2|15|-|TRBV12-3/TRBV12-4
CASSSDRGWGGELFF
>TRBJ1-5|15|-|TRBV5-8
CASSGGVLSNQPQHF
>TRBJ2-3|19|-|TRBV6-6
CASSYPMTSPKFGTDTQYF
>TRBJ2-3|13|-|TRBV18
CASSPGITDTQYF
>TRBJ2-2|13|-|TRBV12-3/TRBV12-4
CASSGAGGGELFF
>TRBJ2-7|11|medium-sized|TRBV20-1
CSAFREREQYF
>TRBJ1-5|16|-|TRBV19
CASSPNTKWSNQPQHF
>TRBJ2-7|16|-|TRBV4-2
CASSQVSSGIIDEQYF
>TRBJ1-2|15|medium-sized|TRBV19
CASSIVPGSGYGYTF
>TRBJ2-3|19|medium-sized|TRBV7-2
CASSLGGVGGFASTDTQYF
>TRBJ2-3|11|-|TRBV6-1
CASVSTDTQYF
>TRBJ1-5|14|-|TRBV11-2
CASSLDLAAKPQHF
>TRBJ1-4|19|-|TRBV6-1
CASSEGVLSDVANIEKLFF
>TRBJ2-7|16|medium-sized|TRBV7-2
CASSLASGTRDYEQYF
>TRBJ2-7|16|-|TRBV19
CASSPPGTVIFYEQYF
>TRBJ2-7|11|-|TRBV25-1
CARTGDYEQYF
>TRBJ2-7|15|medium-sized|TRBV6-5
CASSSLTGAAYEQYF
>TRBJ1-2|14|-|TRBV11-2
CASSSSGTGEGYTF
>TRBJ1-2|15|-|TRBV10-3
CAISEQQAPNYGYTF
>TRBJ2-3|16|-|TRBV20-1
CSARATGTGGYGGEYF
>TRBJ1-1|15|-|TRBV5-1
CASSEATGGSTEAFF
>TRBJ1-1|14|-|TRBV12-3/TRBV12-4
CASSLGDRNTEAFF
>TRBJ1-6|15|medium-sized|TRBV6-5
CASSIILGPNSPLHF
>TRBJ2-1|13|medium-sized|TRBV7-9
CASSPRTNNEQFF
>TRBJ2-3|18|-|TRBV12-3/TRBV12-4
CASSWAGTSGTSTDTQYF
>TRBJ1-3|15|medium-sized|TRBV19
CASTPPAGRENTIYF
>TRBJ2-1|15|medium-sized|TRBV20-1
CSASAPLRGHNEQFF
>TRBJ2-7|15|-|TRBV19
CASSTSGTFSYEQYF
>TRBJ2-1|15|-|TRBV29-1
CSVEFWASNYNEQFF
>TRBJ1-2|13|medium-sized|TRBV19
CASSFRAERGYTF
>TRBJ1-5|14|-|TRBV6-5
CASSKTGAVQPQHF
>TRBJ2-5|14|-|TRBV24-1
CATSDTGAMETQYF
>TRBJ1-3|16|medium-sized|TRBV6-6
CASSYGRSFSGNTIYF
>TRBJ2-7|13|-|TRBV2
CASSDQGYYEQYF
>TRBJ1-2|13|-|TRBV7-9
CASSPGQQYGYTF
>TRBJ2-5|16|-|TRBV18
CASSLRSGRVKETQYF
>TRBJ2-3|14|medium-sized|TRBV20-1
CSARPQISTDTQYF
>TRBJ1-1|13|-|TRBV20-1
CSASAPGLSEAFF
>TRBJ1-2|13|medium-sized|TRBV6-1
CASGLGDSHGYTF
>TRBJ2-7|16|-|TRBV20-1
CSASRQERGNTREQYF
>TRBJ2-1|13|medium-sized|TRBV7-3
CASSLRDRGTQFF
>TRBJ1-3|18|-|TRBV18
CASSPGPRAGRSGKTIYF
>TRBJ2-2|16|medium-sized|TRBV30
CAWSPMGQGNTGELFF
>TRBJ2-3|13|-|TRBV19
CASSVREGDTQYF
>TRBJ2-3|13|medium-sized|TRBV20-1
CSADRRDTDTQYF
>TRBJ1-6|16|-|TRBV27
CASSSLTPRGNSPLHF
>TRBJ2-1|14|medium-sized|TRBV7-3
CASSLTSSYNEQFF
>TRBJ1-1|12|-|TRBV7-9
CASSFGVTEAFF
>TRBJ2-3|15|-|TRBV7-2
CASTLLAGNTDTQYF
>TRBJ1-1|16|-|TRBV13
CASSPPIRGEGTEAFF